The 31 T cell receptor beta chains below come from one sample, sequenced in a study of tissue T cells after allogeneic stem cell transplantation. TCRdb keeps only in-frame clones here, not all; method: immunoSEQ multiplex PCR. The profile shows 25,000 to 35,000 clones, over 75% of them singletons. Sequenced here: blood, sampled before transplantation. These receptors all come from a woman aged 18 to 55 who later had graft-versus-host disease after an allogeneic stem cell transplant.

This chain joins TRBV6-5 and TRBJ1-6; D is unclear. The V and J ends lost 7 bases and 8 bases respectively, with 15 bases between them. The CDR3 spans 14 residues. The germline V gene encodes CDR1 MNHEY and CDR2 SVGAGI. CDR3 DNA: TGTGCCAGCACCATACTCCGGTTAGATTCACCCCTCCACTTT. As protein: CASTILRLDSPLHF.

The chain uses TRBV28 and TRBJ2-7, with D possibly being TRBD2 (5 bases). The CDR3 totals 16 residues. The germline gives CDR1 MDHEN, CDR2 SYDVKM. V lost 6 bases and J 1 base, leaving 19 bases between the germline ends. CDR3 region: CASSLVGVDNSYEQYF. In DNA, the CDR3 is TGTGCCAGCAGCCTCGTCGGGGTCGACAATTCCTACGAGCAGTACTTC.

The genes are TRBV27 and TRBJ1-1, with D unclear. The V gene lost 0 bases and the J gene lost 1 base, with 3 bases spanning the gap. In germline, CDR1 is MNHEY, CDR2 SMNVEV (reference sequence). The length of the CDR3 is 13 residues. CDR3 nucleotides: TGTGCCAGCAGTTTATCCAGGAACACTGAAGCTTTCTTT. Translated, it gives CASSLSRNTEAFF.

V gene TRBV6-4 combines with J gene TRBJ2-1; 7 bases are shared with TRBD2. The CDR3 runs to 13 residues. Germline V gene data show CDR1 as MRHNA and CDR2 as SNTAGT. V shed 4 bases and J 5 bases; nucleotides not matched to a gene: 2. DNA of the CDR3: TGTGCCAGCAGTGGGGGACTACACAATGAGCAGTTCTTC. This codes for CASSGGLHNEQFF.

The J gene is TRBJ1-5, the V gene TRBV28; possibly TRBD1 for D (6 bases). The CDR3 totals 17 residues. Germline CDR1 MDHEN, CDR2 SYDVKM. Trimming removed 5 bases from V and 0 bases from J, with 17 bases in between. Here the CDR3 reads CASSGTWGHYSNQPQHF. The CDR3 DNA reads TGTGCCAGCAGTGGCACTTGGGGACACTATAGCAATCAGCCCCAGCATTTT.

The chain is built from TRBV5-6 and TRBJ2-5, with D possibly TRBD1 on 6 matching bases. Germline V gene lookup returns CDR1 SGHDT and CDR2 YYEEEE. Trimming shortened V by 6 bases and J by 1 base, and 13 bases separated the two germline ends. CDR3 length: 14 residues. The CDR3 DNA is TGTGCCAGCATCCGGCAGGGGACCCAAGAGACCCAGTACTTC. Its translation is CASIRQGTQETQYF.

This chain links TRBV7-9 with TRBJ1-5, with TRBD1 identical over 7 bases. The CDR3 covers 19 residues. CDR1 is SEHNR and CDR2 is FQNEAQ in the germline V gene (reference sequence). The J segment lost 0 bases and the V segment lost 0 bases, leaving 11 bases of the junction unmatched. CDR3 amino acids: CASSLAISGTAYSNQPQHF. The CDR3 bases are TGTGCCAGCAGCTTAGCTATTTCCGGGACAGCTTATAGCAATCAGCCCCAGCATTTT.

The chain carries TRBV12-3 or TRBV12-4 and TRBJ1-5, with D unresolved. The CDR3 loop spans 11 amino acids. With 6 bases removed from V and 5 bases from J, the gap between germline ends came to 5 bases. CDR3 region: CASSQDQPQHF. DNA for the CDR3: TGTGCCAGCAGCCAAGATCAGCCCCAGCATTTT.

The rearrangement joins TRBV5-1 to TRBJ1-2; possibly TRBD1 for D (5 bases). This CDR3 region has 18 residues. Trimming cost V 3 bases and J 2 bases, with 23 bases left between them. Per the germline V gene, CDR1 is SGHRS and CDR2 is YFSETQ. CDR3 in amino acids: CASSWKVSPGTGNYGYTF. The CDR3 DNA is TGCGCCAGCAGCTGGAAGGTTTCCCCTGGCACAGGAAACTATGGCTACACCTTC.

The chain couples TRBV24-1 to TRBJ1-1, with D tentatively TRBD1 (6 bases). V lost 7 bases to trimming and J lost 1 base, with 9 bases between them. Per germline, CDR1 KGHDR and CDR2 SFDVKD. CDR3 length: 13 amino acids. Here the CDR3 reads CATRARGNTEAFF. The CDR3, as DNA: TGTGCCACCAGAGCCAGGGGGAACACTGAAGCTTTCTTT.

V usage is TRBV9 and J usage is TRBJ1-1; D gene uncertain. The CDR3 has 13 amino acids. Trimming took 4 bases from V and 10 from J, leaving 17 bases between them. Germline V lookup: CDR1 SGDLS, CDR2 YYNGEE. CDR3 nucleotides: TGTGCCAGCAGCATGATAACCAGGAGTGGAGCTTTCTTT. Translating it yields CASSMITRSGAFF.

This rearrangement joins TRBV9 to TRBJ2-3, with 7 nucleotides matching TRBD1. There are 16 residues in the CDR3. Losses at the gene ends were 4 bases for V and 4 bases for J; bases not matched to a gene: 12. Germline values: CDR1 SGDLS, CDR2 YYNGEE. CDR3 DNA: TGTGCCAGCAGCCCCAAACCGACAGGGAACTCAGATACGCAGTATTTT. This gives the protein CASSPKPTGNSDTQYF.

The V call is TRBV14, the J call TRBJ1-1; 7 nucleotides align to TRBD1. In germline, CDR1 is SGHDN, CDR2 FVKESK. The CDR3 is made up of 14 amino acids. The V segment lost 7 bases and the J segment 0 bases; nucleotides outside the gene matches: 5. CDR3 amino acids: CASIKTGMNTEAFF. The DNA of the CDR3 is TGTGCCAGCATCAAGACAGGGATGAACACTGAAGCTTTCTTT.

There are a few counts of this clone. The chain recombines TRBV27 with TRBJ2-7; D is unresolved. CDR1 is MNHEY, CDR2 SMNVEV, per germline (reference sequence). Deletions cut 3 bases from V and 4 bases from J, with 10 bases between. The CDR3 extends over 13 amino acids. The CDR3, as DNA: TGTGCCAGCAGTTTCGTGCCAGTATACGAGCAGTACTTC. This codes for CASSFVPVYEQYF.

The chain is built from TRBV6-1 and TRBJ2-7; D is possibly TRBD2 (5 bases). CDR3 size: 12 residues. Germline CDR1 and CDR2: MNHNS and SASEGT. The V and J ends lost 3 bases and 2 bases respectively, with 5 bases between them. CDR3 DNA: TGTGCCAGCAGTGAGACTACCTACGAGCAGTACTTC. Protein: CASSETTYEQYF.

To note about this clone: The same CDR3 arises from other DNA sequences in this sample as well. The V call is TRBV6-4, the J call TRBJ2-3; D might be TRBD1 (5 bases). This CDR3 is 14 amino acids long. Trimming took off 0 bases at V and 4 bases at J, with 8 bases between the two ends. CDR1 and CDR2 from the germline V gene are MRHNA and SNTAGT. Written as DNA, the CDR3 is TGTGCCAGCAGTGACTCTCAAGGGGCAGATACGCAGTATTTT. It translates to CASSDSQGADTQYF.

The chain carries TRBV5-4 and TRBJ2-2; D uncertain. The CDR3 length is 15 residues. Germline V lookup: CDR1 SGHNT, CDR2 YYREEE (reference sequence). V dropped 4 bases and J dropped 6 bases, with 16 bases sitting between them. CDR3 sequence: CASSTRQGRAGELFF. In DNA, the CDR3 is TGTGCCAGCAGCACCCGGCAAGGCCGCGCCGGGGAGCTGTTTTTT.

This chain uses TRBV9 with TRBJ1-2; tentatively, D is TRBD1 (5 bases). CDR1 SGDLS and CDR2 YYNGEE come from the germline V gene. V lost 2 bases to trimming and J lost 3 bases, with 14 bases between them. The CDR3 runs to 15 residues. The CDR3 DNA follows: TGTGCCAGCAGCGTTGCCGACAGCGGGTACTATGGCTACACCTTC. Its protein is CASSVADSGYYGYTF.

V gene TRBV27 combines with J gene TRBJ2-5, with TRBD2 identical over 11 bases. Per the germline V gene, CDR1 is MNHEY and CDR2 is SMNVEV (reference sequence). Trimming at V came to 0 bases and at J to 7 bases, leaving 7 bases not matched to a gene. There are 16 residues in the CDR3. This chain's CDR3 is CASSLSALAGVGTQYF. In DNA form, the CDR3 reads TGTGCCAGCAGTTTATCGGCACTAGCGGGAGTCGGGACCCAGTACTTC.

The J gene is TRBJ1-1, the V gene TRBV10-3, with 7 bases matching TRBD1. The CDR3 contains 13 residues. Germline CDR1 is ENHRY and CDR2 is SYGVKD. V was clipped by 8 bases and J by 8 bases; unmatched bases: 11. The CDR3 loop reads CAISGHEQGEAFF. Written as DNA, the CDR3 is TGTGCCATCTCCGGGCACGAACAGGGGGAAGCTTTCTTT.

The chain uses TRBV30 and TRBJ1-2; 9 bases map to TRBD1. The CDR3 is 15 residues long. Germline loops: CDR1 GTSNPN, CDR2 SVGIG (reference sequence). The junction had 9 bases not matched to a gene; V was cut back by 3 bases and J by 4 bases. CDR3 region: CAWRAMGQGRYGYTF. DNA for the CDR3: TGTGCCTGGAGAGCCATGGGACAGGGACGCTATGGCTACACCTTC.

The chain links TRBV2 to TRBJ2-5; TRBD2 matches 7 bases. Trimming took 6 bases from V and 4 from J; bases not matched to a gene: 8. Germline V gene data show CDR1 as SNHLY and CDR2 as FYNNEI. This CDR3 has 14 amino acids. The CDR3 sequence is CASRTTGGVETQYF. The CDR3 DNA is TGTGCCAGCAGAACAACGGGGGGAGTAGAGACCCAGTACTTC.

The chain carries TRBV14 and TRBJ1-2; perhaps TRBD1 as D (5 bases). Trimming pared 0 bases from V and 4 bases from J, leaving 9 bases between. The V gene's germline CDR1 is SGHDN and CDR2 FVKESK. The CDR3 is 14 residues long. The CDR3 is CASSQDGGVYGYTF. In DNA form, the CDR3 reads TGTGCCAGCAGCCAAGATGGGGGTGTCTATGGCTACACCTTC. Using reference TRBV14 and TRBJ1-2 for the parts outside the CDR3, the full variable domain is EAGVTQFPSHSVIEKGQTVTLRCDPISGHDNLYWYRRVMGKEIKFLLHFVKESKQDESGMPNNRFLAERTGGTYSTLKVQPAELEDSGVYFCASSQDGGVYGYTFGSGTRLTVV.

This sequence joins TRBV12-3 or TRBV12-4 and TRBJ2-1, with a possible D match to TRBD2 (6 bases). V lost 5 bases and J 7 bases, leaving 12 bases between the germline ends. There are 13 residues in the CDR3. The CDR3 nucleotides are TGTGCCAGCAGTCCCCTGGGGAGGAATGAGCAGTTCTTC. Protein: CASSPLGRNEQFF.

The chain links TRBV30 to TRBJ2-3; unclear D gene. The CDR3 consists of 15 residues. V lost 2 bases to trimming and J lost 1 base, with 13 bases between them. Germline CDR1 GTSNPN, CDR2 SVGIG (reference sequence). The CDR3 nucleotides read TGTGCCTGGAGTCCAACGTCTGGGGGCACAGATACGCAGTATTTT. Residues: CAWSPTSGGTDTQYF.

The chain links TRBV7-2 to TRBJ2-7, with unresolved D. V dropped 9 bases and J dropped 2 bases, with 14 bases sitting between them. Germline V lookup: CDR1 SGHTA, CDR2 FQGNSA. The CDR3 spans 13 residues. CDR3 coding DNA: TGTGCCAGTAGCAACAGAGGAACCTACGAGCAGTACTTC. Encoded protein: CASSNRGTYEQYF.

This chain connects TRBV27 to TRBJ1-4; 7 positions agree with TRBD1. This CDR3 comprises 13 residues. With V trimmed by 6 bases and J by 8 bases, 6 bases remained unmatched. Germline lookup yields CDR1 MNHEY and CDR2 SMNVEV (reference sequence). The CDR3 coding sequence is TGTGCCAGCAGCTTCAGGGGGACCGAAAAACTGTTTTTT. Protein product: CASSFRGTEKLFF.

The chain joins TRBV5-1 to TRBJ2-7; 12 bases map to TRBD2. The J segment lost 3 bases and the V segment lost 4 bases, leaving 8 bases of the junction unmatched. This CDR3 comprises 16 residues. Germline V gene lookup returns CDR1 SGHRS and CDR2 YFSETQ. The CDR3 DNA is TGCGCCAGCAGCCCGACGACTAGCGGGAGTAGCTACGAGCAGTACTTC. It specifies CASSPTTSGSSYEQYF.

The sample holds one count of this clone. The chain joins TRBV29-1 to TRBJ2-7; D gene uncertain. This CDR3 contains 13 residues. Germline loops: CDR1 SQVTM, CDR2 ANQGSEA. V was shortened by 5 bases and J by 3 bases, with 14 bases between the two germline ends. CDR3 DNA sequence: TGCAGCGTTTATGTAGGGCATCTCTACGAGCAGTACTTC. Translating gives CSVYVGHLYEQYF.

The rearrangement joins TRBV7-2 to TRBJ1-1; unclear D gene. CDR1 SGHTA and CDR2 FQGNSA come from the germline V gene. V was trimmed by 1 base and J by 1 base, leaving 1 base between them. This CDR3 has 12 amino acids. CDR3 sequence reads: CASSLENTEAFF. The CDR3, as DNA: TGTGCCAGCAGCTTAGAGAACACTGAAGCTTTCTTT.

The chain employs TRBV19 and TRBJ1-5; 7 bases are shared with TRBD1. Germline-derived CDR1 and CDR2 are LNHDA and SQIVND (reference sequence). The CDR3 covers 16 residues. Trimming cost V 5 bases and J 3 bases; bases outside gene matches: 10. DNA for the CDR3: TGTGCCAGTAGTTTATCCGGGACAGCCACCAATCAGCCCCAGCATTTT. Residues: CASSLSGTATNQPQHF.